The text below deals with one TCR beta chain. The antigen remains unidentified. Expressed TCRB transcripts were sequenced because the isolated RNA had all been reverse transcribed beforehand. Clones were sequenced by immunoSEQ multiplex PCR, and TCRdb holds only the in-frame ones, with some missing. Here the sample spans 150,000 or so clones, around 8.6% being singletons. The data originate from a study of beta chain features in type 1 diabetes. The CDR3 runs 13 residues. Germline values: CDR1 SGHTA, CDR2 FQGNSA. The V gene end was trimmed by 9 bases and the J gene end by 0 bases; junction bases not matched to a gene: 1. Study findings and constraints: TCRB CDR3 length was moderately but significantly reduced in all four CD4+ subsets of Type 1 diabetes patients.

This sequence was found in a woman aged 18-29 years with type 1 diabetes. The chain carries TRBV7-2 and TRBJ2-3, with 9 bases fitting TRBD1. Sequences were obtained from central memory CD4+ T cells from blood. The CDR3 is CASGTGSTDTQYF. The DNA of the CDR3 is TGTGCCAGTGGGACAGGGAGCACAGATACGCAGTATTTT.